Following are 8 T cell receptor beta chains from one sample sequenced in a study of blood T cell repertoires in COVID-19. Sequencing used immunoSEQ multiplex PCR; TCRdb keeps in-frame clones, though not all of them. In the table there are 200,000 to 250,000 clones, about 84% of which are singletons. The sequenced material came from PBMCs or T cells enriched from blood (not recorded which). These receptors were obtained from a man in his sixties who had recovered from COVID-19.

This rearrangement joins TRBV19 to TRBJ1-6; 7 bases map to TRBD1. The germline CDR1 and CDR2 sequences are LNHDA and SQIVND (reference sequence). The V segment lost 5 bases and the J segment 7 bases; nucleotides outside the gene matches: 11. The CDR3 totals 16 residues. The CDR3 here is CASSLQLDRDNSPLHF. CDR3 nucleotide sequence: TGTGCCAGTAGTCTGCAGTTAGACAGGGACAATTCACCCCTCCACTTT.

In this sample, this clone turned up once. The rearrangement joins TRBV29-1 to TRBJ2-5; tentative D call: TRBD2 (5 bases). The CDR3 is made up of 13 amino acids. V lost 7 bases, J lost 1 base, and 13 bases lay in between. Germline assignment: CDR1 SQVTM and CDR2 ANQGSEA. Written as DNA, the CDR3 is TGCAGCGGGGAGCGGAACCTCCAAGAGACCCAGTACTTC. It encodes CSGERNLQETQYF.

J is TRBJ2-1 and V is TRBV18; 10 bases fit TRBD2. Unmatched junction bases numbered 5, after V lost 2 bases and J lost 4 bases. The CDR3 contains 16 residues. Germline lookup yields CDR1 KGHSH and CDR2 LQKENI. The CDR3 DNA is TGTGCCAGCTCACCAAGAAGCGGGGGGGTATACAATGAGCAGTTCTTC. As protein: CASSPRSGGVYNEQFF.

The V call is TRBV24-1, the J call TRBJ1-2; unclear D gene. Germline CDR1 KGHDR, CDR2 SFDVKD. The CDR3 runs to 11 residues. Trimming shortened V by 9 bases and J by 8 bases, and 12 bases separated the two germline ends. The CDR3 DNA is TGTGCCACCCTGGGATCGGGGGGCTACACCTTC. Amino acids: CATLGSGGYTF.

This chain connects TRBV6-4 to TRBJ2-3; D unclear. The CDR3 is 13 amino acids. V gave up 8 bases and J gave up 2 bases, with 11 bases separating them. The germline V gene encodes CDR1 MRHNA and CDR2 SNTAGT. Written as DNA, the CDR3 is TGTGCCAGCGGTTTAACATTCACAGATACGCAGTATTTT. This translates into CASGLTFTDTQYF.

The V gene is TRBV11-3, the J gene TRBJ2-3, with 8 bases lining up with TRBD1. The CDR3 consists of 15 residues. CDR1 and CDR2 (germline): SGHNT, YENEEA. Losses at the gene ends were 5 bases for V and 4 bases for J; bases not matched to a gene: 8. The CDR3: CASSPRQGWADTQYF. CDR3 in DNA: TGTGCCAGCAGCCCGAGACAGGGGTGGGCAGATACGCAGTATTTT.

Comment on this clone: Germline is not matched at one junction end, which may reflect a read error. The chain carries TRBV5-6 and TRBJ1-1; 7 positions match TRBD1. Germline assignment: CDR1 SGHDT and CDR2 YYEEEE. The CDR3 is 14 residues long. CDR3 amino acids: CASSLGGRRTGAFF. The CDR3 DNA is TGTGCCAGCAGCTTAGGGGGCCGAAGGACTGGAGCTTTCTTT.

The chain links TRBV12-3 or TRBV12-4 to TRBJ2-7, with D perhaps matching TRBD2 (5 bases). The CDR3 contains 13 residues. V lost 3 bases and J lost 5, with 11 bases in between. In DNA, the CDR3 is TGTGCCAGCAGTTTTGGACTTATCAACGAGCAGTACTTC. Encoded protein: CASSFGLINEQYF.